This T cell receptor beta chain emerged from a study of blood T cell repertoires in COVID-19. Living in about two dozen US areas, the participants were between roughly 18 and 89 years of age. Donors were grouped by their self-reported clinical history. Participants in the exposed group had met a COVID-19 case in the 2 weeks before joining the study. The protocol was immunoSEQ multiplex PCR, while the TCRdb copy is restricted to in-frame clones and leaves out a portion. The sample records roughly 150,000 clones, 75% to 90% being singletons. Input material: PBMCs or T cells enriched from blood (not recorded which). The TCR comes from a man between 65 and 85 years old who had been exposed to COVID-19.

The CDR3 region has the DNA TGTGCCAGCAGTCGAAGGACAGGGATTAGCAATCAGCCCCAGCATTTT. Residues: CASSRRTGISNQPQHF. This sequence joins TRBV5-6 and TRBJ1-5; 8 nucleotides align to TRBD1. V was clipped by 5 bases and J by 0 bases; unmatched bases: 7. This CDR3 spans 16 amino acids. Germline loops: CDR1 SGHDT, CDR2 YYEEEE.